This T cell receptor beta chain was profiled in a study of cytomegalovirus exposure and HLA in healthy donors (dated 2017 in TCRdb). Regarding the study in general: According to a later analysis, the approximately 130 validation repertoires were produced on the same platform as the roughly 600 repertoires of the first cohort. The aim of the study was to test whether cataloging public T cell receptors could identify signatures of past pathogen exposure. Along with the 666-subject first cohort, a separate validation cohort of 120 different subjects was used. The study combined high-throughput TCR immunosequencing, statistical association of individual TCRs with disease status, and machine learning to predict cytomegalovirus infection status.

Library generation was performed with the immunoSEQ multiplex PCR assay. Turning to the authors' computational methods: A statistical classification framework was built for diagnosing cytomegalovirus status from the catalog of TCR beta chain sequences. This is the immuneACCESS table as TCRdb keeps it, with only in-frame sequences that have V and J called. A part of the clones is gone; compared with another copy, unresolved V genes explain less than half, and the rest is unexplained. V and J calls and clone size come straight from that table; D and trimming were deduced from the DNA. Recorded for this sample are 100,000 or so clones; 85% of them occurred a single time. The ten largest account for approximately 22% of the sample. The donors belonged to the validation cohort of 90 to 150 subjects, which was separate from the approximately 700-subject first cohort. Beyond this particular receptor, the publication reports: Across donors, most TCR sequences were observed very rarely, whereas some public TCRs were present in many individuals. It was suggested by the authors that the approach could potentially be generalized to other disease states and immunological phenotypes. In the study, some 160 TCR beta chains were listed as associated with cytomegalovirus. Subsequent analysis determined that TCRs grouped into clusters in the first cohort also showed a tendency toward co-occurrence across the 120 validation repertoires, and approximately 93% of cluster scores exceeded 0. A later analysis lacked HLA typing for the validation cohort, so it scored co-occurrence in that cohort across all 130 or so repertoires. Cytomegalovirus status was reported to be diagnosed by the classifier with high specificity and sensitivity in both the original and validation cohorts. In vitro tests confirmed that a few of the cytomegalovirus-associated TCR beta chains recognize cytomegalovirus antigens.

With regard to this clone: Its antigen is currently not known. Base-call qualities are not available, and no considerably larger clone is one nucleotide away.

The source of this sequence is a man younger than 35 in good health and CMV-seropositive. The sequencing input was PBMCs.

The DNA is TGTGCCAGCAGCCCGGCCGGGACTTACAATGAGCAGTTCTTC. Translated, this gives CASSPAGTYNEQFF. Recombination joined TRBV5-6 with TRBJ2-1; a tentative D call is TRBD2 (6 bases match). From its cysteine to its phenylalanine, the CDR3 spans 14 amino acids. The sequence is cut down to CDR3 DNA, 42 bases in frame from base 1. The germline V gene sets CDR1 to SGHDT and CDR2 to YYEEEE. Between the V and J ends, shortened by 4 bases and 4 bases respectively, the junction contains 12 bases.